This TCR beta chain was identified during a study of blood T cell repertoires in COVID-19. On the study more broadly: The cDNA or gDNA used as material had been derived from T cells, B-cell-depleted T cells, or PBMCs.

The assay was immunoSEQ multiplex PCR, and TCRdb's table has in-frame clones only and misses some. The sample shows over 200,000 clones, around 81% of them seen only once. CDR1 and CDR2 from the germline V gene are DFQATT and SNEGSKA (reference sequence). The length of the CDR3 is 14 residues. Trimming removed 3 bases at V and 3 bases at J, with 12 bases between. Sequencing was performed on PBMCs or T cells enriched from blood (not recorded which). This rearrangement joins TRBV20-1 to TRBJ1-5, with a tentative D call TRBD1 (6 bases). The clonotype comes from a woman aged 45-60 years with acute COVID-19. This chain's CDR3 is CSASTGHPNQPQHF. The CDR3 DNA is TGCAGTGCTAGTACGGGACATCCCAATCAGCCCCAGCATTTT.